This TCR beta chain was observed in a study of molecular identifiers for immune sequencing clone quantification. General study results and limits: One cell's worth of spiked Jurkat TCR RNA was reportedly detectable among approximately 1 million naive cells.

Remarks on this clonotype: Its antigen is undetermined. This may stem from a read error, because a much larger clone lies one nucleotide away.

Per the germline V gene, CDR1 is LGHNA and CDR2 is YSLEER. With 0 bases clipped from V and 12 bases from J, the junction kept 13 bases outside the gene matches. This CDR3 has 16 residues. One entry per CDR3 protein results from TCRdb running MiXCR on the PCR reads. In the table there are about 630,000 distinct CDR3 sequences, about 25% of which are singletons. This TCR derives from a human donor in good health. Some libraries in this study had Jurkat cell RNA spiked in. The chain carries TRBV4-3 and TRBJ2-1; 8 positions match TRBD2. Sequencing was performed on naive CD8+ T cells from blood, with Jurkat cell RNA spiked in. Stated subset: FACS-sorted CD8+CD4-CCR7+CD45RA+ naive T cells. The CDR3 DNA sequence: TGCGCCAGCAGCCAAGAGTTGGCGGGAGGACTTCATGTGCAGTTCTTC. This sequence encodes CASSQELAGGLHVQFF.